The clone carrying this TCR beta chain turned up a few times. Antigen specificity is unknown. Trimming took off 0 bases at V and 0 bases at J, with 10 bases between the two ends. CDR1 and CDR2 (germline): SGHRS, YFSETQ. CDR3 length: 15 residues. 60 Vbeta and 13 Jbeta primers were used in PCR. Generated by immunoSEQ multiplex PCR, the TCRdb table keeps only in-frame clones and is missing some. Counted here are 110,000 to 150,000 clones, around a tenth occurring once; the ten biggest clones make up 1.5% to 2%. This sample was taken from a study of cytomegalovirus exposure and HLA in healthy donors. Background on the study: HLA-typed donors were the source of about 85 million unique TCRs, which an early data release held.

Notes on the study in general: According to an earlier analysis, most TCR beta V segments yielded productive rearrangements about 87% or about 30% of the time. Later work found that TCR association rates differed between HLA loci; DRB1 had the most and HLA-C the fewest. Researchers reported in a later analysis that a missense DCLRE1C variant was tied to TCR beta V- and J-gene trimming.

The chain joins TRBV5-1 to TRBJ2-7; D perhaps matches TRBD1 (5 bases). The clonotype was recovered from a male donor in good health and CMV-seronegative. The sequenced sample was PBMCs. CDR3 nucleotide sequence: TGCGCCAGCAGCTTGGGGGGCGCGATCTCCTACGAGCAGTACTTC. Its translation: CASSLGGAISYEQYF.